This passage covers 22 T cell receptor beta chains from one sample sequenced in a study of CD8 T cells in Susac syndrome. Reverse transcription used roughly 0.45 to 1 ug RNA and random hexamers. Each CDR3 protein is one row after TCRdb ran MiXCR on the immunoSEQ multiplex PCR reads. The sample has about 400,000 distinct CDR3 sequences, more than 80% seen once. Sequencing was done on a sample of CD8+ T cells from PBMCs. Receptors were obtained from a human donor with multiple sclerosis.

In regard to this clonotype: The junction departs from the called germline gene at one end, perhaps through a read error. The chain has TRBV5-1 and TRBJ1-1; no clear D gene. This CDR3 comprises 17 residues. Germline V gene data show CDR1 as SGHRS and CDR2 as YFSETQ. CDR3 nucleotides: TGCGCCAGCAGCTTGGCGCTGGGCAGGTCGGCCGAGGCTGAAGTTTTCTTT. Translating it yields CASSLALGRSAEAEVFF. Full variable domain (remainder filled in from reference TRBV5-1 and TRBJ1-1): KAGVTQTPRYLIKTRGQQVTLSCSPISGHRSVSWYQQTPGQGLQFLFEYFSETQRNKGNFPGRFSGRQFSNSRSEMNVSTLELGDSALYLCASSLALGRSAEAEVFFGQGTRLTVV.

In this sample, this clonotype turned up once. This CDR3 is CSVGGPDPEAFF. In DNA form, the CDR3 reads TGCAGCGTTGGGGGGCCAGACCCTGAAGCTTTCTTT. This rearrangement joins TRBV29-1 to TRBJ1-1; D may be TRBD1 (6 bases). Germline V gives CDR1 SQVTM, CDR2 ANQGSEA. The CDR3 loop spans 12 amino acids. V lost 4 bases and J 6 bases, leaving 12 bases between the germline ends.

This chain connects TRBV2 to TRBJ1-5; TRBD1 might be the D (5 bases). V was trimmed by 2 bases and J by 4 bases, leaving 12 bases between them. Germline-derived CDR1 and CDR2 are SNHLY and FYNNEI. There are 15 residues in the CDR3. The CDR3 region has the DNA TGTGCCAGCAGTGAACTAGGCAGGGATAATCAGCCCCAGCATTTT. Protein sequence: CASSELGRDNQPQHF.

The chain carries TRBV30 and TRBJ2-5; 8 bases fit TRBD2. J gave up 5 bases and V 2 bases, and 4 bases lay outside the gene matches. From germline, CDR1 is GTSNPN and CDR2 SVGIG (reference sequence). This CDR3 has 13 residues. The CDR3 bases are TGTGCCTGGAGTAGCGGGGGCCGGGAGACCCAGTACTTC. Protein product: CAWSSGGRETQYF.

The chain carries TRBV15 and TRBJ2-1; D uncertain. The germline V and J ends were trimmed by 0 bases and 0 bases, with 12 bases remaining between them. Germline assignment: CDR1 LNHNV and CDR2 YYDKDF (reference sequence). The CDR3 has 17 residues. CDR3 sequence: CATSRDQTRSSYNEQFF. The CDR3 coding sequence is TGTGCCACCAGCAGAGATCAAACCCGTAGCTCCTACAATGAGCAGTTCTTC.

The V gene is TRBV10-3, the J gene TRBJ2-1, with TRBD1 as a possible D gene (6 bases). Trimming took off 5 bases at V and 4 bases at J, with 15 bases between the two ends. The CDR3 runs 15 residues. The germline CDR1 and CDR2 sequences are ENHRY and SYGVKD. CDR3 protein: CAISSTGTGYNEQFF. In nucleotides, the CDR3 is TGTGCCATCAGTAGTACAGGGACCGGATACAATGAGCAGTTCTTC.

The chain joins TRBV2 to TRBJ2-7, with TRBD1 matching 7 bases. The CDR3 length is 14 residues. CDR1 is SNHLY, CDR2 FYNNEI, per germline. V trimming: 8 bases; J trimming: 0 bases; junction bases outside the gene matches: 7. CDR3 protein: CASLRGQSSYEQYF. DNA of the CDR3: TGTGCCAGCCTTAGGGGACAGAGCTCCTACGAGCAGTACTTC.

The chain uses TRBV27 and TRBJ1-1; 9 nucleotides match TRBD1. CDR1 is MNHEY, CDR2 SMNVEV, per germline (reference sequence). CDR3 length: 14 amino acids. V lost 8 bases to trimming and J lost 3 bases; unmatched junction nucleotides: 7. CDR3 nucleotide sequence: TGTGCCAGCGTACAGGGGGCCGGGTACACTGAAGCTTTCTTT. This encodes CASVQGAGYTEAFF.

The rearrangement uses TRBV27 and TRBJ1-5; 8 positions agree with TRBD1. This CDR3 is 19 amino acids long. V shed 5 bases, J shed 2 bases, and the junction held 17 bases outside the gene matches. The germline V gene has CDR1 MNHEY and CDR2 SMNVEV (reference sequence). CDR3 loop: CASSPTWTGLMNGNQPQHF. In nucleotides, the CDR3 is TGTGCCAGCAGTCCAACCTGGACAGGGTTGATGAATGGCAATCAGCCCCAGCATTTT.

The J gene is TRBJ1-2, the V gene TRBV29-1, with TRBD1 as a possible D gene (6 bases). Germline CDR1 is SQVTM and CDR2 is ANQGSEA. Trimming removed 5 bases at V and 7 bases at J, with 14 bases between. There are 12 residues in the CDR3. The CDR3 sequence is CSVPGVLGGYTF. The CDR3 DNA sequence: TGCAGCGTTCCAGGGGTCCTGGGTGGCTACACCTTC.

This clonotype appeared a single time. The chain is built from TRBV20-1 and TRBJ2-1; D remains unclear. CDR1 DFQATT and CDR2 SNEGSKA come from the germline V gene (reference sequence). Between the trimmed V and J ends, which lost 5 bases and 4 bases, there was a span of 9 bases. This CDR3 is 12 amino acids long. CDR3 in DNA: TGCAGTGCTGACGTTAGTTACAATGAGCAGTTCTTC. Protein product: CSADVSYNEQFF.

This sequence joins TRBV4-1 and TRBJ2-3; D may be TRBD1 (6 bases). V lost 2 bases, J lost 4 bases, and 13 bases lay in between. The CDR3 loop spans 15 amino acids. Germline-derived CDR1 and CDR2 are MGHRA and YSYEKL. Here the CDR3 DNA reads TGCGCCAGCAGCCAACAGAACAGGGACGCAGATACGCAGTATTTT. It specifies CASSQQNRDADTQYF.

The V gene is TRBV20-1, the J gene TRBJ2-4, with 7 positions matching TRBD2. Germline CDR1 DFQATT, CDR2 SNEGSKA (reference sequence). J lost 12 bases, V lost 6 bases, and 14 bases had no gene match. This CDR3 has 13 residues. The CDR3 coding sequence is TGCAGTGCGAGCCCCCTAGGGGCGGGGGATCAGTACTTC. Translated, it gives CSASPLGAGDQYF.

The chain is built from TRBV18 and TRBJ2-5, with D perhaps matching TRBD2 (5 bases). The CDR3 has 16 amino acids. The V gene's germline CDR1 is KGHSH and CDR2 LQKENI. The V and J ends lost 0 bases and 4 bases respectively, with 15 bases between them. CDR3 sequence (DNA): TGTGCCAGCTCACCACCGAGGACTCTGACGGGAGAGACCCAGTACTTC. Translated, it gives CASSPPRTLTGETQYF. Full variable domain (remainder filled in from reference TRBV18 and TRBJ2-5): NAGVMQNPRHLVRRRGQEARLRCSPMKGHSHVYWYRQLPEEGLKFMVYLQKENIIDESGMPKERFSAEFPKEGPSILRIQQVVRGDSAAYFCASSPPRTLTGETQYFGPGTRLLVL.

The chain joins TRBV7-9 to TRBJ2-3; 11 bases line up with TRBD1. CDR3 length equals 16 residues. The germline CDR1 and CDR2 sequences are SEHNR and FQNEAQ (reference sequence). The junction had 3 bases not matched to a gene; V was cut back by 3 bases and J by 1 base. CDR3 protein: CASSLPGQGGTDTQYF. In nucleotides, the CDR3 is TGTGCCAGCAGCTTGCCGGGACAGGGGGGCACAGATACGCAGTATTTT.

V and J are TRBV6-1 and TRBJ1-2; D is unclear. Trimming pared 2 bases from V and 3 bases from J, leaving 16 bases between. Germline values: CDR1 MNHNS, CDR2 SASEGT. CDR3 length: 16 amino acids. This chain's CDR3 is CASSEPEAGFHYGYTF. The CDR3, as DNA: TGTGCCAGCAGTGAACCGGAGGCCGGGTTTCACTATGGCTACACCTTC.

This chain uses TRBV11-3 with TRBJ2-1; either TRBD1 or TRBD2 may fit D (5 bases each). This CDR3 contains 13 residues. Trimming cost V 2 bases and J 6 bases, with 8 bases left between them. CDR1 and CDR2 from the germline V gene are SGHNT and YENEEA. CDR3 in amino acids: CASSLRGTNEQFF. CDR3 DNA: TGTGCCAGCAGCTTACGAGGGACCAATGAGCAGTTCTTC.

The chain uses TRBV15 and TRBJ2-1, with 12 bases identical to TRBD2. This CDR3 is built from 16 residues. Unmatched junction bases numbered 5, after V lost 0 bases and J lost 8 bases. Germline V gives CDR1 LNHNV, CDR2 YYDKDF (reference sequence). The CDR3 region has the DNA TGTGCCACCAGCAGAGAACCTAGCGGGGGGGCCGATGAGCAGTTCTTC. Translated: CATSREPSGGADEQFF.

Turning to this clonotype: The junction and the germline gene differ at one end; a read error may be behind it. This chain uses TRBV20-1 with TRBJ2-7; the match to TRBD1 covers 8 bases. Germline V gene data show CDR1 as DFQATT and CDR2 as SNEGSKA (reference sequence). CDR3 length: 15 residues. CDR3 loop: CSTSEGQEFVYEQYF. The CDR3 DNA reads as TGCAGTACTAGTGAGGGACAGGAATTCGTCTACGAGCAGTACTTC.

V usage is TRBV12-3 or TRBV12-4 and J usage is TRBJ2-6; D possibly corresponds to TRBD1 (7 bases). Trimming took 4 bases from V and 1 from J, leaving 23 bases between them. The CDR3 is 20 residues long. The CDR3 nucleotides read TGTGCCAGCAGTTCCTCGTGGGGGGAAGGGGGCATTTCTGGGGCCAACGTCCTGACTTTC. It is translated as CASSSSWGEGGISGANVLTF.

The rearrangement joins TRBV12-3 or TRBV12-4 to TRBJ2-1; D unclear. The ends were cut back, 5 bases at V and 6 bases at J, with 17 bases in the middle. This CDR3 comprises 15 residues. CDR3 amino acids: CASSAGPDGANEQFF. The CDR3 nucleotides read TGTGCCAGCAGTGCAGGTCCGGACGGAGCCAATGAGCAGTTCTTC.

The DNA for the CDR3 is TGTGCTAGTGCCTTCGGGGGGGCGGCCCAGACAGATACGCAGTATTTT. It specifies CASAFGGAAQTDTQYF. The chain employs TRBV12-5 and TRBJ2-3, with 8 bases lining up with TRBD2. J lost 3 bases, V lost 7 bases, and 12 bases had no gene match. Germline values: CDR1 LGHNT, CDR2 FRNRAP. CDR3 size: 16 residues.